The clone carrying this T cell receptor beta chain was counted ten times or more. Its antigen is as yet unknown. The sample originates from a study of T cells in Graves' hyperthyroidism and ophthalmopathy. Findings and caveats of the study: The model identified upcoming ophthalmopathy a median around 6 months ahead of onset.

This CDR3 is built from 15 residues. Between the trimmed V and J ends, which lost 7 bases and 0 bases, there was a span of 15 bases. Germline CDR1 MDHEN, CDR2 SYDVKM. Using RNA transcripts as the source, TCR beta CDR3 regions were amplified. TCR CDR3 regions were first amplified by RT-PCR with HTBI primers. TCRdb reanalysed the multiplex PCR reads using MiXCR and keeps one entry per CDR3 protein. Here the sample spans hundreds of thousands of distinct CDR3 sequences, approximately 15% being singletons. The sample taken for sequencing was blood. The V and J genes are TRBV28 and TRBJ1-1; a possible D gene is TRBD1 (5 bases). This receptor was taken from a woman in her thirties with Graves' hyperthyroidism. CDR3 sequence: CASTLAGQMNTEAFF. The DNA of the CDR3 is TGTGCCAGCACTCTGGCAGGGCAAATGAACACTGAAGCTTTCTTT.